This T cell receptor (beta chain) was documented in a study of T-cell reconstitution after alpha-beta-depleted transplantation in children. This clonotype was seen only a few times. Its target is not known. The CDR3 loop spans 16 amino acids. Unmatched junction bases numbered 12, after V lost 2 bases and J lost 4 bases. CDR1 and CDR2 (germline): SGHRS, YFSETQ. Study-wide findings and caveats: Several hundred expanded graft clones reportedly gave rise to the alpha-beta T cells present about two months after transplant.

Molecular barcoding with unique molecular identifiers was used for the TCRbeta library. MiXCR, applied by TCRdb to the PCR reads, yields one record per CDR3 protein. The sample shows around 670,000 distinct CDR3 sequences, under 15% of them seen only once. V is TRBV5-1 and J is TRBJ2-7; 7 nucleotides line up with TRBD2. Sequencing was performed on PBMCs, taken before TCRalphabeta/CD19-depleted stem cell transplant. The receptor was isolated from a girl aged 2 to 9 with congenital amegakaryocytic thrombocytopenia, due to receive a stem cell transplant. Here the CDR3 DNA reads TGCGCCAGCAGCTTTGGGGGGGGGTCCGTGGCATACGAGCAGTACTTC. Amino acids: CASSFGGGSVAYEQYF.